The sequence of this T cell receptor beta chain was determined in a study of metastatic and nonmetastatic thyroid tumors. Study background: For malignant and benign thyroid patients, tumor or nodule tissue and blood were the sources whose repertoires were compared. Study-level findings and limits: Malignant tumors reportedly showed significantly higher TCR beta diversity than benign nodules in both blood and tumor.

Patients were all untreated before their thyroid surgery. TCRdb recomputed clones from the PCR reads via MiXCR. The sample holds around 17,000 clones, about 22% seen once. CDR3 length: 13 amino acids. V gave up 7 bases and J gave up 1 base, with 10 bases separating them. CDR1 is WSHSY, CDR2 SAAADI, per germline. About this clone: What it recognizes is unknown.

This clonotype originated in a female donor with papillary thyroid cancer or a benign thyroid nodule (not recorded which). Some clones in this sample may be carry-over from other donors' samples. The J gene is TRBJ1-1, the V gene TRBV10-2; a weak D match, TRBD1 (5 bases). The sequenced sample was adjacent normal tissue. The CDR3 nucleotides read TGCGCCAGCACAGCAACAGGGAACACTGAAGCTTTCTTT. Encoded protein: CASTATGNTEAFF.